Detailed here is one TCR beta chain. What it recognizes is unknown. The data derive from a study of identical twins. Study conclusions and caveats: Reduced insertions were recorded for abundant cord blood beta clonotypes, with no such pattern in memory repertoires.

Template switching introduced a universal primer site, and the cDNA bore unique molecular identifiers. TCRdb itself ran the 5' RACE reads through MiXCR, one entry per CDR3 protein. The sample yields nearly 200,000 distinct CDR3 sequences, more than 15% seen once. The same data also went into a second study, on T cells expressing NK-cell markers. That work states: Whether expanded NKG2C-expressing T cell clones recognize HCMV is unknown.

Sequenced input: CD8+ T cells sorted from blood. The receptor's source is a woman under 30 in good health.

The CDR3 protein is CASSLGLDRGYTF. The CDR3 bases are TGTGCCAGCAGCTTAGGTCTCGATCGTGGCTACACCTTC. The V and J genes are TRBV11-3 and TRBJ1-2; D not certain. CDR3 length: 13 amino acids. V lost 1 base and J lost 7, with 10 bases in between. Germline assignment: CDR1 SGHNT and CDR2 YENEEA.